This T cell receptor (beta chain) comes out of a study of prognosis after radiotherapy for stage I lung cancer. As for the study in general: Between early 2018 and early 2019, patients with stage I non-small cell lung cancer were enrolled. Without exception, patients with non-small cell lung cancer were deemed medically inoperable.

Two time points each involved a draw of about 6 milliliters of peripheral blood. Template was genomic DNA; TCR beta CDR3 amplified in two multiplex PCR rounds. Primers specific to each TRBV and TRBJ gene were used in first-round PCR. One entry per CDR3 protein, called by TCRdb with MiXCR from the multiplex PCR reads. The sample lists roughly 25,000 distinct CDR3 sequences, more than 45% occurring once. This clonotype was observed many times. There are 16 residues in the CDR3. With V trimmed by 3 bases and J by 4 bases, 7 bases remained unmatched. Per the germline V gene, CDR1 is LNHDA and CDR2 is SQIVND (reference sequence).

The sequenced sample was PBMCs, obtained before or after stereotactic body radiation therapy (not recorded which). This TCR was sampled from a donor over 45 with non-small cell lung cancer. This chain links TRBV19 with TRBJ2-3; 10 bases map to TRBD2. The CDR3 is CASSIVSGGAADTQYF. CDR3 DNA sequence: TGTGCCAGTAGTATTGTCAGCGGGGGGGCAGCAGATACGCAGTATTTT.